The 17 T cell receptor beta chains given below trace back to one sample, sequenced in a study of shared clonotypes between healthy human individuals (dated by TCRdb to 2020 to 2021). Library prep was done by the immunoSEQ multiplex PCR assay. TCRdb holds this immuneACCESS table with in-frame rearrangements only. Some clones are missing; in checked studies, unresolved V genes explain under half, and the rest has no known cause. In this sample the table shows 950,000 to 1,300,000 clones, around 75% of which occur a single time. The top ten clonotypes cover around 1.5% of the sample. The material sequenced was memory CD4+ T cells sorted from blood. According to the study, the label for this sample's cell subset or site signals: CD45RA-negative fraction. These receptors all come from a man younger than 35 in good health.

A note on this clone: The same CDR3 arises from other DNA sequences in this sample as well. The chain is built from TRBV7-2 and TRBJ2-1; D not certain. CDR3 length: 11 amino acids. Trimming took off 3 bases at V and 4 bases at J, with 1 base between the two ends. CDR1 is SGHTA and CDR2 is FQGNSA in the germline V gene. The CDR3 spells CASSFYNEQFF. The CDR3 nucleotides are TGTGCCAGCAGCTTTTACAATGAGCAGTTCTTC.

V is TRBV19 and J is TRBJ2-5; 10 nucleotides align to TRBD1. The germline CDR1 and CDR2 sequences are LNHDA and SQIVND (reference sequence). V trimming: 1 base; J trimming: 5 bases; junction bases outside the gene matches: 4. CDR3 length equals 15 residues. The CDR3 DNA is TGTGCCAGTAGTATAGTCGGGACAGGGGAGGAGACCCAGTACTTC. Translation: CASSIVGTGEETQYF.

V gene TRBV9 combines with J gene TRBJ2-1, with TRBD2 matching 8 bases. This CDR3 has 19 amino acids. Germline CDR1 is SGDLS and CDR2 is YYNGEE. Trimming removed 0 bases from V and 0 bases from J; junction bases left unmatched: 11. The CDR3 bases are TGTGCCAGCAGCGTAGAGTCGGGGGGGTCCTTGAGCTCCTACAATGAGCAGTTCTTC. Protein sequence: CASSVESGGSLSSYNEQFF. The whole variable domain, remainder taken from reference TRBV9 and TRBJ2-1, is DSGVTQTPKHLITATGQRVTLRCSPRSGDLSVYWYQQSLDQGLQFLIQYYNGEERAKGNILERFSAQQFPDLHSELNLSSLELGDSALYFCASSVESGGSLSSYNEQFFGPGTRLTVL.

The rearrangement links TRBV11-2 to TRBJ1-2; 8 nucleotides line up with TRBD1. This CDR3 contains 14 residues. The trim removed 0 bases at V and 8 bases at J, leaving 5 bases unmatched. CDR1 and CDR2 (germline): SGHAT, FQNNGV. The CDR3 reads CASSLEAGGFGYTF. The CDR3 nucleotides read TGTGCCAGCAGCTTAGAGGCAGGGGGCTTCGGCTACACCTTC.

The chain employs TRBV11-2 and TRBJ2-3; 7 nucleotides match TRBD2. With V trimmed by 3 bases and J by 1 base, 13 bases remained unmatched. Germline V gene lookup returns CDR1 SGHAT and CDR2 FQNNGV. The CDR3 contains 18 residues. CDR3 sequence reads: CASSFLIRGRVGTDTQYF. The CDR3, as DNA: TGTGCCAGCAGCTTCCTCATTCGGGGGAGGGTTGGCACAGATACGCAGTATTTT. The full variable domain, rest sourced from reference TRBV11-2 and TRBJ2-3, is EAGVAQSPRYKIIEKRQSVAFWCNPISGHATLYWYQQILGQGPKLLIQFQNNGVVDDSQLPKDRFSAERLKGVDSTLKIQPAKLEDSAVYLCASSFLIRGRVGTDTQYFGPGTRLTVL.

The V and J genes are TRBV7-2 and TRBJ2-1; D may be TRBD1 (5 bases). Deletions cut 0 bases from V and 6 bases from J, with 9 bases between. Germline CDR1 SGHTA, CDR2 FQGNSA. The CDR3 has 14 amino acids. In DNA, the CDR3 is TGTGCCAGCAGCTTAGCGACAGAATCCAATGAGCAGTTCTTC. As protein: CASSLATESNEQFF.

This clone has just a few counts. The DNA for the CDR3 is TGTGCCAGCAGTCCCTTTTCAGCCGGCTATAATGAAGCTTTCTTT. It encodes CASSPFSAGYNEAFF. The J gene is TRBJ1-1, the V gene TRBV11-1; D is unclear. The CDR3 is 15 amino acids. Trimming removed 6 bases from V and 7 bases from J, with 21 bases in between. The germline V gene has CDR1 SGHAT and CDR2 FQDESV (reference sequence).

The chain recombines TRBV18 with TRBJ2-2, with D possibly TRBD1 on 5 matching bases. The V and J ends lost 2 bases and 6 bases respectively, with 7 bases between them. The V gene's germline CDR1 is KGHSH and CDR2 LQKENI. This CDR3 contains 13 residues. This chain's CDR3 is CASSPAGPGELFF. CDR3 in DNA: TGTGCCAGCTCACCAGCAGGGCCCGGGGAGCTGTTTTTT.

This chain uses TRBV6-5 with TRBJ1-6, with a tentative D call TRBD1 (5 bases). Deletions cut 0 bases from V and 7 bases from J, with 10 bases between. Germline loops: CDR1 MNHEY, CDR2 SVGAGI. This CDR3 comprises 15 residues. CDR3 protein: CASSYSRTTNSPLHF. CDR3 sequence (DNA): TGTGCCAGCAGTTACTCGCGGACAACGAATTCACCCCTCCACTTT.

The chain uses TRBV7-9 and TRBJ2-7; TRBD2 aligns across 10 bases. Germline-derived CDR1 and CDR2 are SEHNR and FQNEAQ (reference sequence). V gave up 4 bases and J gave up 1 base; unmatched junction bases: 13. The CDR3 has 18 amino acids. The CDR3 loop is CASSSLTSGFTRSYEQYF. DNA for the CDR3: TGTGCCAGCAGCTCCCTGACTAGCGGGTTCACAAGATCCTACGAGCAGTACTTC.

The rearrangement uses TRBV11-1 and TRBJ2-2, with 8 bases matching TRBD2. V lost 5 bases, J lost 0 bases, and 5 bases stayed unmatched. Germline V gene data show CDR1 as SGHAT and CDR2 as FQDESV (reference sequence). This CDR3 is built from 16 residues. The CDR3 coding sequence is TGTGCCAGCAGCCGAGCGGGGGCAACGAACACCGGGGAGCTGTTTTTT. Translating gives CASSRAGATNTGELFF.

The chain employs TRBV6-5 and TRBJ1-1; weak D call: TRBD1 (6 bases). The germline V gene encodes CDR1 MNHEY and CDR2 SVGAGI. This CDR3 comprises 13 residues. V lost 7 bases, J lost 6 bases, and 15 bases lay in between. The CDR3 reads CASTPQGSPEAFF. The CDR3, as DNA: TGTGCCAGCACCCCCCAGGGGTCCCCTGAAGCTTTCTTT.

The V and J genes are TRBV19 and TRBJ1-5; the D gene is possibly TRBD1 (6 bases). V gave up 11 bases and J gave up 0 bases, with 17 bases separating them. Germline assignment: CDR1 LNHDA and CDR2 SQIVND (reference sequence). This CDR3 contains 15 residues. The CDR3: CAGRDNHNSNQPQHF. For the CDR3, the DNA is TGTGCCGGACGGGACAATCATAATAGCAATCAGCCCCAGCATTTT.

Turning to this clone: One junction end does not reproduce the germline sequence, and a read error may be involved. The CDR3 protein is CASSEDGQSQHF. The CDR3 nucleotides are TGTGCCAGCAGTGAAGATGGTCAGTCCCAGCATTTT. The J gene is TRBJ1-5, the V gene TRBV2; no reliable D call. CDR1 is SNHLY and CDR2 is FYNNEI in the germline V gene. This CDR3 has 12 residues.

The V call is TRBV7-9, the J call TRBJ2-3, with 7 bases matching TRBD1. Per the germline V gene, CDR1 is SEHNR and CDR2 is FQNEAQ (reference sequence). The CDR3 extends over 17 amino acids. V lost 1 base, J lost 2 bases, and 9 bases stayed unmatched. The CDR3, as DNA: TGTGCCAGCAGCTTAGGGGTAGGGGGCGGATACACAGATACGCAGTATTTT. Translating gives CASSLGVGGGYTDTQYF.

This clone was seen a few times. The chain employs TRBV9 and TRBJ1-4; unclear D gene. The CDR3 spans 14 residues. Trimming removed 5 bases at V and 0 bases at J, with 8 bases between. The germline CDR1 and CDR2 sequences are SGDLS and YYNGEE. The CDR3 reads CASSRFATNEKLFF. CDR3 in DNA: TGTGCCAGCAGTCGATTTGCAACTAATGAAAAACTGTTTTTT.

This clone was observed a few times. The chain is built from TRBV6-5 and TRBJ2-7, with D perhaps being TRBD1 or TRBD2 (5 bases each). From germline, CDR1 is MNHEY and CDR2 SVGAGI. CDR3 length: 14 residues. Trimming left V 5 bases short and J 2 bases short, with 13 bases between. CDR3 sequence (DNA): TGTGCCAGCAGTAACCGGGACGGGACCTACGAGCAGTACTTC. Residues: CASSNRDGTYEQYF.